One T cell receptor (beta chain) is described in this entry. Antigen: not known. The sample originates from a study of T cell clones after liver transplantation. The wider study: TCRbeta sequencing after a pre-transplant mixed lymphocyte reaction identified graft-donor-reactive clones, later tracked in post-transplant blood. Three of the eight recipients were HCV-positive; the rest had non-autoimmune, non-viral transplant indications. Whole-study findings and limits: Donor-reactive sequences fell more than third party-reactive ones, suggesting partial deletion. Post-transplant, graft-donor-reactive CD4 TCRbeta sequences in blood dropped significantly in most of the 8 subjects.

Germline CDR1 SGHAT, CDR2 FQNNGV. This CDR3 spans 15 amino acids. Between the trimmed V and J ends, which lost 4 bases and 6 bases, there was a span of 16 bases. Assay used: immunoSEQ multiplex PCR; TCRdb lists only in-frame clones, some missing. The sample consists of tens of thousands of clones, over 65% of them appearing once. The sample was CD4+ T cells from blood, taken at the 22-month timepoint. The V and J genes are TRBV11-2 and TRBJ2-4; tentative D call: TRBD2 (6 bases). The receptor's source is a human patient who received a liver transplant. Some T cells may be graft donor cells. The CDR3 sequence: CASSSLRGVANIQYF. DNA for the CDR3: TGTGCCAGCAGCTCATTGCGGGGAGTGGCAAACATTCAGTACTTC.